These T cell receptor beta chains were read from a single sample in a study of identical twins. Via MiXCR, TCRdb re-called the 5' RACE reads, giving one row per CDR3 protein. The sample contains 550,000 to 700,000 distinct CDR3 sequences, around 9.6% of which appear only once. This same sample was also part of a study on yellow fever vaccine responses in identical twins.

Sequencing was done on a sample of PBMCs. Receptors originate from a woman in her late teens or twenties in good health. Each CDR3 is given with its conserved first and last residue. The D gene is left open where the match is weak. Clone size appears in some rows only: once, few, many, or a class for an expanded clone.

clone size	V gene	J gene	D gene	CDR3 protein	CDR3 DNA
NA	TRBV5-1	TRBJ1-1	TRBD1	CASSLATGGRTEAFF	TGCGCCAGCAGCCTTGCGACAGGGGGCAGGACTGAAGCTTTCTTT
few	TRBV28	TRBJ2-7	NA	CASSLEQGLAYEQYF	TGTGCCAGCAGTTTAGAACAGGGTCTCGCCTACGAGCAGTACTTC
few	TRBV4-2	TRBJ2-1	NA	CASSQHSGSYNEQFF	TGTGCCAGCAGCCAACATAGCGGTTCCTACAATGAGCAGTTCTTC
many	TRBV12-3/TRBV12-4	TRBJ2-3	TRBD2	CASSFPGTSASDTQYF	TGTGCCAGCAGTTTTCCCGGGACTAGCGCGTCGGATACGCAGTATTTT
NA	TRBV2	TRBJ1-1	NA	CASSESLSGRNTEAFF	TGTGCCAGCAGTGAATCACTAAGCGGACGGAACACTGAAGCTTTCTTT
few	TRBV12-3/TRBV12-4	TRBJ1-1	TRBD1	CASTGTGVRRVNTEAFF	TGTGCCAGCACCGGGACAGGGGTCCGGAGGGTGAACACTGAAGCTTTCTTT
many	TRBV29-1	TRBJ2-2	NA	CSVGGAGTGELFF	TGCAGCGTTGGGGGGGCTGGGACCGGGGAGCTGTTTTTT
NA	TRBV27	TRBJ2-3	TRBD2	CASSLSRLAARDTQYF	TGTGCCAGCAGTTTATCCCGACTAGCGGCAAGAGATACGCAGTATTTT
NA	TRBV7-9	TRBJ2-1	NA	CASSFRVDEQFF	TGTGCCAGCAGCTTTAGGGTCGATGAGCAGTTCTTC
few	TRBV11-2	TRBJ2-1	NA	CASSLDRAGVRNEQFF	TGTGCCAGCAGCTTAGATCGGGCAGGGGTTCGTAATGAGCAGTTCTTC
few	TRBV12-3/TRBV12-4	TRBJ1-2	NA	CASSSLKGNYGYTF	TGTGCCAGCAGTTCCCTTAAGGGAAACTATGGCTACACCTTC
few	TRBV9	TRBJ1-2	TRBD1	CASSPGTGGGGYTF	TGTGCCAGCAGCCCCGGGACAGGGGGCGGGGGCTACACCTTC
few	TRBV11-2	TRBJ1-1	NA	CASSLGGAGNTEAFF	TGTGCCAGCAGCTTAGGGGGCGCGGGGAACACTGAAGCTTTCTTT
many	TRBV5-1	TRBJ1-4	TRBD1	CASSSNPTGTGNEKLFF	TGCGCCAGCAGCTCAAATCCGACAGGGACGGGGAATGAAAAACTGTTTTTT
many	TRBV27	TRBJ2-7	TRBD1	CASSSQWGQGYEQYF	TGTGCCAGCAGTTCGCAATGGGGACAGGGATACGAGCAGTACTTC
few	TRBV6-5	TRBJ2-7	TRBD1	CASSSMTGKSEQYF	TGTGCCAGCAGTTCAATGACAGGGAAGAGCGAGCAGTACTTC
NA	TRBV5-5	TRBJ2-7	NA	CASSSSGGYHEQYF	TGTGCCAGCAGCAGCTCTGGGGGCTACCACGAGCAGTACTTC
NA	TRBV28	TRBJ1-5	NA	CASSLAGPTGMDQPQHF	TGTGCCAGCAGTCTGGCTGGCCCAACAGGGATGGATCAGCCCCAGCATTTT
NA	TRBV18	TRBJ2-2	NA	CASSPSSDKAVRFPGELFF	TGTGCCAGCTCACCAAGTTCGGACAAGGCCGTCCGGTTTCCGGGGGAGCTGTTTTTT
many	TRBV5-5	TRBJ2-3	NA	CASSLSGKRTDTQYF	TGTGCCAGCAGCTTGTCAGGGAAACGCACAGATACGCAGTATTTT
many	TRBV6-1	TRBJ2-7	NA	CASSPQARPSYEQYF	TGTGCCAGCAGCCCACAGGCTCGCCCCTCCTACGAGCAGTACTTC
NA	TRBV5-1	TRBJ2-7	NA	CASSLGTGAHSYEQYF	TGCGCCAGCAGCTTGGGGACGGGGGCCCACTCCTACGAGCAGTACTTC
few	TRBV20-1	TRBJ2-7	TRBD2	CSAQGLAGLTYEQYF	TGCAGTGCCCAGGGACTAGCGGGGTTGACCTACGAGCAGTACTTC
once	TRBV19	TRBJ2-7	NA	CASSETGSLNSYEQYF	TGTGCCAGTAGTGAAACAGGGTCCCTTAACTCCTACGAGCAGTACTTC
NA	TRBV6-5	TRBJ2-1	TRBD2	CASSYSPPGLAAEQFF	TGTGCCAGCAGTTACTCGCCACCGGGACTAGCGGCTGAGCAGTTCTTC
many	TRBV19	TRBJ2-7	TRBD2	CASSMTSGRYEQYF	TGTGCCAGTAGTATGACTAGCGGGAGATACGAGCAGTACTTC
few	TRBV28	TRBJ2-7	TRBD1	CASSSGTGLAYEQYF	TGTGCCAGCAGTTCGGGGACAGGGCTGGCCTACGAGCAGTACTTC
NA	TRBV7-3	TRBJ2-3	TRBD2	CASSLTSGGAEGDTQYF	TGTGCCAGCAGCCTGACTAGCGGGGGGGCAGAGGGAGATACGCAGTATTTT
few	TRBV10-1	TRBJ2-1	TRBD2	CARGLADYNEQFF	TGCGCCAGGGGACTAGCTGATTACAATGAGCAGTTCTTC
NA	TRBV10-3	TRBJ2-1	TRBD1	CAISGVNGTGVNNEQFF	TGTGCCATCAGTGGGGTAAACGGGACAGGGGTTAACAATGAGCAGTTCTTC
many	TRBV29-1	TRBJ2-5	NA	CSVRDTPRETQYF	TGCAGCGTGAGGGACACCCCCAGGGAGACCCAGTACTTC
few	TRBV28	TRBJ2-3	NA	CASAVPGTDTQYF	TGTGCCAGCGCCGTTCCGGGCACAGATACGCAGTATTTT
many	TRBV29-1	TRBJ1-4	NA	CSVTWGEKLFF	TGCAGCGTCACCTGGGGGGAAAAACTGTTTTTT
NA	TRBV3-1	TRBJ2-1	NA	CASERYNEQFF	TGTGCCAGCGAAAGGTACAATGAGCAGTTCTTC
NA	TRBV5-1	TRBJ2-1	NA	CASSLRANNEQFF	TGCGCCAGCAGCTTGAGGGCAAACAATGAGCAGTTCTTC
many	TRBV29-1	TRBJ2-5	TRBD1	CSVERGRGETQYF	TGCAGCGTTGAAAGGGGGCGCGGGGAGACCCAGTACTTC
NA	TRBV7-2	TRBJ1-5	NA	CASSPALNQPQHF	TGTGCCAGCAGCCCCGCCCTCAATCAGCCCCAGCATTTT
once	TRBV28	TRBJ1-2	TRBD1	CASSRQGVYGYTF	TGTGCCAGCAGCCGACAGGGGGTCTATGGCTACACCTTC
NA	TRBV14	TRBJ2-5	NA	CASSQVSGGYRETQYF	TGTGCCAGCAGCCAAGTCAGCGGTGGGTATCGAGAGACCCAGTACTTC
few	TRBV29-1	TRBJ2-7	NA	CSVELGQVYEQYF	TGCAGCGTTGAACTTGGCCAGGTCTACGAGCAGTACTTC
many	TRBV11-1	TRBJ2-1	NA	CASSFPNRNRGGYNEQFF	TGTGCCAGCAGCTTTCCCAATAGAAACCGCGGTGGCTACAATGAGCAGTTCTTC
few	TRBV29-1	TRBJ2-7	NA	CSVEDLGESDSYEQYF	TGCAGCGTTGAAGATTTGGGGGAGTCAGATTCCTACGAGCAGTACTTC
NA	TRBV20-1	TRBJ2-7	TRBD2	CSAREGLAELERREQYF	TGCAGTGCTAGAGAGGGACTAGCGGAGTTAGAGAGGCGCGAGCAGTACTTC
many	TRBV20-1	TRBJ1-5	TRBD1	CSARLTGVQPQHF	TGCAGTGCTAGACTAACAGGGGTTCAGCCCCAGCATTTT
NA	TRBV12-3/TRBV12-4	TRBJ2-7	NA	CTFSIAGGAASGSYEQYF	TGTACCTTCAGTATAGCAGGGGGCGCGGCTAGCGGCTCCTACGAGCAGTACTTC
few	TRBV20-1	TRBJ2-4	NA	CSAVRDPSKNIQYF	TGCAGTGCTGTCCGGGACCCGTCCAAAAACATTCAGTACTTC
few	TRBV7-9	TRBJ2-7	TRBD2	CASGGTSGKVRSYEQYF	TGTGCCAGCGGAGGGACTAGCGGGAAAGTAAGATCCTACGAGCAGTACTTC
few	TRBV10-2	TRBJ2-7	NA	CASSESSAGSNEQYF	TGCGCCAGCAGTGAGTCGTCTGCGGGATCTAACGAGCAGTACTTC
many	TRBV15	TRBJ1-5	NA	CATSRVPRPRSNQPQHF	TGTGCCACCAGCAGGGTCCCTAGACCTCGCAGCAATCAGCCCCAGCATTTT
few	TRBV27	TRBJ2-1	TRBD2	CASSLVAGGSNEQFF	TGTGCCAGCAGTTTGGTAGCGGGAGGGAGCAATGAGCAGTTCTTC
many	TRBV7-9	TRBJ2-1	NA	CASSLASGQWEQFF	TGTGCCAGCAGCTTAGCATCAGGTCAGTGGGAGCAGTTCTTC
many	TRBV6-2/TRBV6-3	TRBJ2-3	NA	CASSSTVTRVKTDTQYF	TGTGCCAGCAGTTCCACCGTCACCAGGGTAAAGACAGATACGCAGTATTTT